Shown below are 11 T cell receptor beta chains from a single sample sequenced in a study of T cells in Graves' hyperthyroidism and ophthalmopathy. Researchers took RNA transcripts and amplified the TCR beta CDR3 regions from them. First-round RT-PCR targeting the TCR CDR3 was performed with the HTBI primer set. TCRdb ran MiXCR on the multiplex PCR reads and lists one entry per CDR3 protein. The data contain about 500,000 distinct CDR3 sequences, 17% of them singletons. The sequenced material came from blood. The receptors shown here come from a woman aged 18-30 years with Graves' ophthalmopathy.

Here the CDR3 DNA reads TGCGCCAGCAGCTTGGCCGTCTCAGACTACTATGGCTACACCTTC. It translates to CASSLAVSDYYGYTF. The V gene is TRBV5-1, the J gene TRBJ1-2; D gene uncertain. The germline gives CDR1 SGHRS, CDR2 YFSETQ. The CDR3 length is 15 residues. V was clipped by 0 bases and J by 3 bases, with 12 bases between them. The full variable domain, its missing parts supplied by reference TRBV5-1 and TRBJ1-2, is KAGVTQTPRYLIKTRGQQVTLSCSPISGHRSVSWYQQTPGQGLQFLFEYFSETQRNKGNFPGRFSGRQFSNSRSEMNVSTLELGDSALYLCASSLAVSDYYGYTFGSGTRLTVV.

This clonotype was found a few times. V usage is TRBV20-1 and J usage is TRBJ2-1, with D possibly matching TRBD1 (5 bases). CDR1 is DFQATT, CDR2 SNEGSKA, per germline (reference sequence). V dropped 2 bases and J dropped 0 bases, with 29 bases sitting between them. The CDR3 has 21 amino acids. CDR3 sequence (DNA): TGCAGTGCTAGAAGGGTTTCCCACTTGGACACCCTAGTTAGCTCCTACAATGAGCAGTTCTTC. The encoded protein is CSARRVSHLDTLVSSYNEQFF.

The genes are TRBV28 and TRBJ2-5; 11 nucleotides align to TRBD2. The CDR3 length is 16 residues. Germline V gene sequence: CDR1 MDHEN, CDR2 SYDVKM. Germline trimming cut 4 bases from V and 13 bases from J; bases unmatched to any gene: 17. Written as DNA, the CDR3 is TGTGCCAGCAGTTACCCCGGTACTAGCGGGGGTCTCCTGGCGTACTTC. Translation gives CASSYPGTSGGLLAYF. The full variable domain, with the rest looked up from reference TRBV28 and TRBJ2-5, is DVKVTQSSRYLVKRTGEKVFLECVQDMDHENMFWYRQDPGLGLRLIYFSYDVKMKEKGDIPEGYSVSREKKERFSLILESASTNQTSMYLCASSYPGTSGGLLAYFGPGTRLLVL.

The sample holds one count of this clonotype. This rearrangement joins TRBV7-2 to TRBJ1-1; 7 positions match TRBD1. The CDR3 has 14 residues. Germline CDR1 and CDR2: SGHTA and FQGNSA. Losses at the gene ends were 2 bases for V and 4 bases for J; bases not matched to a gene: 4. Written as DNA, the CDR3 is TGTGCCAGCAGCTTATCGGGACAGACCACTGAAGCTTTCTTT. Encoded protein: CASSLSGQTTEAFF.

This clonotype was recorded many times. This rearrangement joins TRBV6-1 to TRBJ2-1; 9 bases are a match to TRBD1. J gave up 4 bases and V 8 bases, and 3 bases lay outside the gene matches. Germline V CDR1 and CDR2: MNHNS, SASEGT. The CDR3 runs to 13 residues. This CDR3 is CASPGQGYNEQFF. The CDR3, as DNA: TGTGCCAGCCCGGGACAGGGATACAATGAGCAGTTCTTC.

A word on this clonotype: This may stem from a read error, because a much larger clone lies one nucleotide away. This chain connects TRBV5-6 to TRBJ2-5; 12 bases map to TRBD2. Germline CDR1 and CDR2: SGHDT and YYEEEE. There are 15 residues in the CDR3. V gave up 6 bases and J gave up 4 bases; unmatched junction bases: 7. The CDR3 spells CASNWSTSGRETQYF. The CDR3 nucleotides read TGTGCCAGCAACTGGTCGACTAGCGGGAGAGAGACCCAGTACTTC.

This clonotype was detected a few times. This chain joins TRBV19 and TRBJ2-1; a weak D match, TRBD1 (8 bases). CDR1 is LNHDA and CDR2 is SQIVND in the germline V gene (reference sequence). The CDR3 spans 16 residues. Trimming took off 1 base at V and 7 bases at J, with 17 bases between the two ends. CDR3 coding DNA: TGTGCCAGTAGTATAGTCAACAGGGGGGGAAGGAATGAGCAGTTCTTC. It codes for CASSIVNRGGRNEQFF.

The chain has TRBV10-2 and TRBJ1-6; 7 nucleotides align to TRBD1. Germline CDR1 WSHSY, CDR2 SAAADI. This CDR3 is built from 16 residues. Trimming removed 2 bases from V and 7 bases from J; junction bases left unmatched: 8. The CDR3 DNA sequence: TGCGCCAGCAGTGAGCGAGGGGACAGCAACAATTCACCCCTCCACTTT. Translating gives CASSERGDSNNSPLHF.

This clonotype came up a few times. The rearrangement uses TRBV7-9 and TRBJ1-1, with no clear D. The CDR3 is 11 amino acids. Between the trimmed V and J ends, which lost 5 bases and 8 bases, there was a span of 9 bases. CDR1 SEHNR and CDR2 FQNEAQ come from the germline V gene (reference sequence). CDR3: CASSPAREAFF. CDR3 in DNA: TGTGCCAGCAGCCCCGCGAGAGAAGCTTTCTTT.

This clonotype has just a few counts. The chain combines TRBV27 with TRBJ2-7; no definite D call. Germline assignment: CDR1 MNHEY and CDR2 SMNVEV (reference sequence). The germline V and J ends were trimmed by 4 bases and 4 bases, with 11 bases remaining between them. This CDR3 comprises 13 residues. CDR3 sequence reads: CASSSQTPYEQYF. The CDR3 DNA sequence: TGTGCCAGCAGTTCGCAAACCCCATACGAGCAGTACTTC.

The CDR3 region is CASSHPGTGTDTQYF. In DNA, the CDR3 is TGTGCCAGCAGTCACCCCGGGACAGGGACAGATACGCAGTATTTT. The gene calls are TRBV6-5 and TRBJ2-3; 9 positions agree with TRBD1. The CDR3 runs to 15 residues. CDR1 is MNHEY, CDR2 SVGAGI, per germline. Trimming at V came to 5 bases and at J to 3 bases, leaving 6 bases not matched to a gene.